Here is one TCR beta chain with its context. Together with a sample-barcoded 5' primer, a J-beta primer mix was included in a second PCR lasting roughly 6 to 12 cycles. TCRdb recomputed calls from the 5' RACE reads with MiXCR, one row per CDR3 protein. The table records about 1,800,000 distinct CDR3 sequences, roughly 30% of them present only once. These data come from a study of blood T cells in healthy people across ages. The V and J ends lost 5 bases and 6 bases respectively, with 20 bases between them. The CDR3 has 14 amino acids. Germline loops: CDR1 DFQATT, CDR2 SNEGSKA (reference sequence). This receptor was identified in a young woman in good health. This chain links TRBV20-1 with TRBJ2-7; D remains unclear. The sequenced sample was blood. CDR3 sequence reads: CSAGDGRQPGEQYF. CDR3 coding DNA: TGCAGTGCTGGGGATGGACGGCAACCGGGCGAGCAGTACTTC.